These T cell receptor beta chains were read from a single sample in a study of OX40 agonist ivuxolimab in advanced cancers. Generated by immunoSEQ multiplex PCR, the TCRdb table keeps only in-frame clones and is missing some. The sample holds more than 65,000 clones, around 87% seen once. The sample in question was CD4+ or CD8+ T cells sorted from blood, obtained in a trial of the OX40 agonist ivuxolimab. These receptors came from an adult with an advanced solid tumor such as melanoma, head and neck, liver or kidney cancer. CDR3s include the opening cysteine and the closing phenylalanine or tryptophan. Each record gives: clone size, CDR3 length, J gene, V gene, D gene, CDR3 protein, CDR3 DNA. A D gene is named only where the DNA matches it firmly. A clone size is listed for some rows: how often the clone was seen (once, few, many), or a class if it is expanded.

>-|14|TRBJ1-2|TRBV30|TRBD1
CAWHTGVSAYGYTF
TGTGCCTGGCATACAGGGGTCTCAGCCTATGGCTACACCTTC
>-|14|TRBJ2-5|TRBV5-4|-
CASSLIRGQETQYF
TGTGCCAGCAGCTTGATTCGGGGGCAAGAGACCCAGTACTTC
>once|13|TRBJ1-3|TRBV29-1|-
CSVETGSGNTIYF
TGCAGCGTTGAAACCGGGTCTGGAAACACCATATATTTT
>-|13|TRBJ1-1|TRBV14|-
CASSGNTRTEAFF
TGTGCCAGCAGCGGAAACACTAGGACTGAAGCTTTCTTT
>-|15|TRBJ2-1|TRBV4-2|TRBD2
CASSQVDAGGNEQFF
TGTGCCAGCAGCCAAGTAGACGCGGGAGGCAATGAGCAGTTCTTC
>-|18|TRBJ2-2|TRBV7-3|TRBD2
CASSPYPISGSNTGELFF
TGTGCCAGCAGCCCTTACCCCATTAGCGGGAGTAACACCGGGGAGCTGTTTTTT
>-|16|TRBJ2-3|TRBV7-9|-
CASSLALARDTDTQYF
TGTGCCAGCAGCTTAGCATTAGCCCGGGACACAGATACGCAGTATTTT
>-|15|TRBJ2-7|TRBV7-3|TRBD2
CASSPEGLAGGEQYF
TGTGCCAGCAGCCCCGAGGGACTAGCGGGAGGCGAGCAGTACTTC
>-|13|TRBJ2-7|TRBV28|-
CASSLRFSYEQYF
TGTGCCAGCAGTTTGCGTTTCTCCTACGAGCAGTACTTC
>-|16|TRBJ2-7|TRBV5-1|-
CASSLGAQGVIYEQYF
TGCGCCAGCAGCTTGGGCGCGCAGGGAGTCATCTACGAGCAGTACTTC
>-|13|TRBJ2-3|TRBV5-4|-
CASRPQATDTQYF
TGTGCCAGCAGGCCCCAGGCTACAGATACGCAGTATTTT
>-|18|TRBJ2-6|TRBV9|-
CASSALPGQASGANVLTF
TGTGCCAGCAGCGCCCTACCGGGACAAGCCTCTGGGGCCAACGTCCTGACTTTC
>-|15|TRBJ2-5|TRBV28|-
CASTGMGGLQETQYF
TGTGCCAGCACCGGGATGGGAGGCCTCCAAGAGACCCAGTACTTC
>-|17|TRBJ1-5|TRBV19|-
CASSTDPSGHSNQPQHF
TGTGCCAGTAGTACAGACCCTTCAGGCCATAGCAATCAGCCCCAGCATTTT
>-|14|TRBJ1-4|TRBV6-6|-
CASSYRGSDEKLFF
TGTGCCAGCAGTTACCGGGGGTCGGACGAAAAACTGTTTTTT
>-|13|TRBJ2-5|TRBV28|-
CASSPGREETQYF
TGTGCCAGCAGCCCCGGTAGAGAAGAGACCCAGTACTTC
>-|13|TRBJ2-5|TRBV7-3|TRBD2
CASSLLAEETQYF
TGTGCCAGCAGCCTCCTAGCGGAAGAGACCCAGTACTTC
>-|12|TRBJ1-2|TRBV4-2|-
CASSQQRVGYTF
TGTGCCAGCAGCCAACAGCGGGTCGGCTACACCTTC
>few|13|TRBJ2-5|TRBV7-3|-
CASSLRREETQYF
TGTGCCAGCAGCTTAAGGAGAGAAGAGACCCAGTACTTC
>-|15|TRBJ1-4|TRBV6-6|-
CASSYRTAPNEKLFF
TGTGCCAGCAGTTACAGGACAGCTCCCAATGAAAAACTGTTTTTT
>once|16|TRBJ1-2|TRBV7-9|-
CASSLGVGPSNYGYTF
TGTGCCAGCAGCTTAGGGGTAGGTCCGTCTAACTATGGCTACACCTTC
>-|14|TRBJ2-1|TRBV6-5|-
CASREHMAINEQFF
TGTGCCAGCAGGGAACACATGGCGATCAATGAGCAGTTCTTC
>-|14|TRBJ2-1|TRBV29-1|TRBD2
CSATPHGRDGEQFF
TGCAGCGCCACCCCGCACGGGAGGGATGGTGAGCAGTTCTTC
>-|15|TRBJ1-1|TRBV7-2|TRBD1
CASSLVWTGDTEAFF
TGTGCCAGCAGCTTAGTTTGGACAGGGGACACTGAAGCTTTCTTT
>-|15|TRBJ2-1|TRBV5-1|TRBD2
CASSLDSGGRDEQFF
TGCGCCAGCAGCTTGGATTCGGGAGGGCGGGATGAGCAGTTCTTC
>-|13|TRBJ1-3|TRBV5-6|-
CASSFRGSGTIYF
TGTGCCAGCAGCTTCCGAGGTTCCGGCACCATATATTTT